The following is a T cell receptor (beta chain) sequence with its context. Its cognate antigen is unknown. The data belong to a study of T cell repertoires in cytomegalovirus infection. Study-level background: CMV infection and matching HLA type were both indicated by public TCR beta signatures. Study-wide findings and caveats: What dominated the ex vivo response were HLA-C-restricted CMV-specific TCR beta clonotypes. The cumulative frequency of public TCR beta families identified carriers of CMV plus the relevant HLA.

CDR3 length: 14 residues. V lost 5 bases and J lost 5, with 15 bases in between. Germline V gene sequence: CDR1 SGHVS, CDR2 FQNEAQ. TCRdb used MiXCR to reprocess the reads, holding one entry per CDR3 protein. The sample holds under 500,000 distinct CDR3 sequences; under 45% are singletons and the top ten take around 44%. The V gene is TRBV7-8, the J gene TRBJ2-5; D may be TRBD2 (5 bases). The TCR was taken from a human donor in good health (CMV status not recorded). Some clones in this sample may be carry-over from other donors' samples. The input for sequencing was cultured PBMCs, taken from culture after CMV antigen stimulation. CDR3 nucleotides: TGTGCCAGCAGCCCTACTAGGGTTCGGGAGACCCAGTACTTC. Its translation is CASSPTRVRETQYF.